This entry features one T cell receptor beta chain sequence. The entry originates in a study of CXCR3-negative and CXCR3-positive naive CD8 T cells. TRB cDNA was prepared as libraries by UMI-labeled 5' RACE. With the 5' RACE reads reprocessed, TCRdb shows one record per CDR3 protein and no DNA. The sample is made up of about 92,000 distinct CDR3 sequences, and the top ten hold over 1.5% of it. The CDR3 contains 14 residues. This TCR was recovered from a human donor in good health. Some clones in this sample may be carry-over from other donors' samples. The chain joins TRBV12-3 or TRBV12-4 to TRBJ1-2; TCRdb indicates TRBD1, and absent DNA this call remains unverified. The sample consisted of naive CXCR3- CD8+ T cells from blood. Subset meaning: CD45RO-CCR7+CD27+CD95- naive CD8+ T cells lacking CXCR3 (TNR3-). This CDR3 is CASRTGDINYGYTF.